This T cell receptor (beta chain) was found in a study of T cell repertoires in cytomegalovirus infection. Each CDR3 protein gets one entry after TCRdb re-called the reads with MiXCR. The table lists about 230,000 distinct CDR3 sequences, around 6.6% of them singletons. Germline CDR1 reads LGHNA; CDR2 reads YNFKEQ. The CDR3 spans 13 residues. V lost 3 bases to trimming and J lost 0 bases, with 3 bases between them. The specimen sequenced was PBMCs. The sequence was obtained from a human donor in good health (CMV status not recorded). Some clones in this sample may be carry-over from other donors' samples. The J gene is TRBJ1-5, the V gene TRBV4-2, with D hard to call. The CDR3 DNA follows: TGTGCCAGCAGCCAGGATAGCAATCAGCCCCAGCATTTT. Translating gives CASSQDSNQPQHF.